Listed below are T cell receptor beta chains from one sample, sequenced in a study of shared T cell receptors in the human thymus. Repertoires were generated with immunoSEQ multiplex PCR, while TCRdb's copy carries only in-frame clones and drops some. Altogether roughly 710,000 clones are present, 70% to 90% being singletons, with the ten largest covering roughly 0.01%. These data were also reused for a study on human thymus T cells.

The sample consisted of thymocytes. These TCRs come from a girl under three years old with a congenital heart defect. Both conserved end residues are part of each CDR3.

TRBJ1-1,TRBV6-5,CASSEGVNTEAFF
TRBJ1-5,TRBV6-6,CASTRWGGQPQHF
TRBJ2-3,TRBV5-8,CASSLDPSGSSYTQYF
TRBJ2-1,TRBV28,CASSLRQGPDNEQFF
TRBJ2-7,TRBV9,CASSVEDRDPAHPYEQYF
-,TRBV6-1,CASSESPGQGAYEQYF
TRBJ2-2,TRBV7-2,CASSSLSGELFF
TRBJ1-1,TRBV6-5,CASSDLGQTNTEAFF
TRBJ2-3,TRBV28,CASSLRRGLSDTQYF
TRBJ1-1,TRBV7-9,CASSLWTGVPMNTEAFF
TRBJ1-6,TRBV5-6,CASSLGVPGQGCGSPLHF
TRBJ2-7,TRBV4-1,CASSQGTLHSYEQYF
TRBJ2-1,TRBV5-6,CASSLVTSGGNEQFF
TRBJ1-1,TRBV6-1,CASSEGQGDRAEAFF
TRBJ2-5,TRBV7-2,CASSLGGLGETQYF
TRBJ1-2,TRBV25-1,CASSEISTEHYGYTF
TRBJ2-7,TRBV2,CASSDGTGGYEQYF
TRBJ2-7,TRBV9,CASSVGRTASYEQYF
TRBJ2-1,TRBV7-9,CASSLDRGTYNEQFF
TRBJ1-5,TRBV5-6,CASSLVGREPNQPQHF
TRBJ1-2,TRBV6-6,CASSYSAPRDGYTF
TRBJ1-3,TRBV4-3,CASSQDTRDGSGNTIYF
TRBJ2-2,TRBV9,CASSVEDRVNTGELFF
TRBJ2-7,TRBV7-2,CASSPAYEQYF
TRBJ1-2,TRBV6-5,CASSLQRGLGYGYTF
TRBJ1-2,TRBV9,CASSVVGTGSGYTF
TRBJ1-2,TRBV13,CASSPTIVDGYTF
TRBJ2-1,TRBV7-3,CASSLPSGGKEQFF
TRBJ1-2,TRBV25-1,CASSDLTGPAEFPYGYTF
TRBJ1-2,TRBV6-5,CASRRGHRYGYTF
TRBJ1-1,TRBV18,CASSPRGDLTEAFF